Reported below is one TCR beta chain. Its antigen is unidentified. TCR beta CDR3 sequences were amplified from RNA transcripts. In the first-round RT-PCR of the TCR CDR3, the HTBI primer set was used. TCRdb used MiXCR to reprocess the multiplex PCR reads, holding one entry per CDR3 protein. The table records roughly 500,000 distinct CDR3 sequences, around 46% of them present only once. This CDR3 has 15 amino acids. CDR1 is LGHDT and CDR2 is YNNKEL in the germline V gene (reference sequence). Trimming removed 3 bases from V and 0 bases from J, with 12 bases in between. This entry comes from a study of T cells in Graves' hyperthyroidism and ophthalmopathy. Study conclusions and caveats: Most thyroid clonotypes with frequency above 0.001 were detected in blood.

The origin of this receptor is an adult woman with Graves' disease, either hyperthyroidism or ophthalmopathy (not recorded which). Sequenced input: peripheral blood or thyroid tissue (not recorded which). The rearrangement links TRBV3-1 to TRBJ2-7, with D possibly being TRBD2 (6 bases). The CDR3 nucleotides read TGTGCCAGCAGCCAGCGGGGTCTGGGCTCCTACGAGCAGTACTTC. Translating it yields CASSQRGLGSYEQYF.